The clone carrying this TCR beta chain was seen once. Antigen specificity is unknown. The data were produced by immunoSEQ multiplex PCR, yet TCRdb's version contains in-frame clones alone and is incomplete. The sample includes 160,000 or so clones, roughly nine tenths seen only once; the top ten take roughly 7%. The record originates from a study of T cell responses to AZD1222 COVID-19 vaccine. General study points: Spike as a whole was targeted by vaccine-associated CD4 TCRs, dominant at 160-218 and 743-854. Seropositivity was recorded at baseline in only a handful of AZD1222 recipients. Possibly, clonal diversity was underestimated; donors were largely white British and included more females.

Germline V gene lookup returns CDR1 SEHNR and CDR2 FQNEAQ (reference sequence). J lost 3 bases, V lost 6 bases, and 14 bases had no gene match. The CDR3 runs to 18 residues. The material sequenced was peripheral blood, taken after recovery from COVID-19. This chain uses TRBV7-9 with TRBJ2-7; 13 bases map to TRBD2. This TCR derives from an adult who had recovered from COVID-19. The CDR3 loop reads CASSSTGLAGANNYEQYF. The CDR3 DNA follows: TGTGCCAGCAGTTCTACTGGACTAGCGGGAGCCAACAACTACGAGCAGTACTTC.